This T cell receptor (beta chain) was found in a study of blood T cell repertoires in COVID-19. TCRdb's table, derived via immunoSEQ multiplex PCR, lists solely in-frame clones and lacks some. This repertoire shows about 240,000 clones, about 85% found once; its top ten account for around 6.5%. CDR3 length: 15 residues. Germline CDR1 SGHNT, CDR2 YYREEE (reference sequence). Trimming removed 1 base from V and 6 bases from J, with 11 bases in between. This chain links TRBV5-4 with TRBJ1-6; no definite D call. The receptor was isolated from a woman aged 60-75 years with active or convalescent COVID-19. Source material: peripheral blood. CDR3 protein: CASSLFFGGNSPLHF. CDR3 sequence (DNA): TGTGCCAGCAGCTTGTTCTTCGGTGGTAATTCACCCCTCCACTTT.